This TCR beta chain was recovered during a study of T cell repertoires in cytomegalovirus infection. Study results and caveats: The ex vivo response was dominated by HLA-C-restricted CMV-specific TCR beta clonotypes.

Comment on this clonotype: Its target is not known.

Germline CDR1 is MNHEY and CDR2 is SVGEGT. V was shortened by 5 bases and J by 3 bases, with 16 bases between the two germline ends. The CDR3 spans 16 residues. A single record per CDR3 protein comes from TCRdb applying MiXCR to the reads. The data show hundreds of thousands of distinct CDR3 sequences, more than 9% seen once. The sequenced sample consisted of PBMCs. The chain couples TRBV6-2 or TRBV6-3 to TRBJ1-4, with no clear D. The origin of this receptor is a human donor in good health (CMV status not recorded). Some clones in this sample may be carry-over from other donors' samples. For the CDR3, the DNA is TGTGCCAGCAGTCCCCCCGGTCCGGGCGCTAATGAAAAACTGTTTTTT. Its translation: CASSPPGPGANEKLFF.